Listed here are 10 T cell receptor beta chains from one sample, sequenced in a study of graft-versus-host responses after intestinal transplantation. Sequenced by immunoSEQ multiplex PCR; TCRdb stores in-frame clones only, minus some. The sample has 35,000 to 40,000 clones; around 83% are singletons. The sample consisted of PBMCs, taken roughly 1,000 days after transplant. These receptors originate from a human patient who received an intestinal transplant, so some T cells may come from the graft donor.

This clone was seen just once. The chain recombines TRBV6-6 with TRBJ1-1; possibly TRBD1 for D (5 bases). The CDR3 runs to 14 residues. Germline V gene sequence: CDR1 MNHNY, CDR2 SVGAGI (reference sequence). Trimming stripped 0 bases from V and 4 bases from J, with 9 bases between. The CDR3 here is CASSYSGGTTEAFF. CDR3 in DNA: TGTGCCAGCAGTTACTCGGGAGGGACCACTGAAGCTTTCTTT.

V is TRBV6-1 and J is TRBJ2-5; 9 nucleotides align to TRBD1. The J call may be wrong; the DNA end is better matched by TRBJ2-7. Germline-derived CDR1 and CDR2 are MNHNS and SASEGT. The CDR3 runs 14 residues. This CDR3 reads CASRGDREIYEQYF. CDR3 in DNA: TGTGCCAGCAGGGGGGACAGGGAAATCTACGAGCAGTACTTC.

The chain links TRBV18 to TRBJ2-3; D gene unclear. The CDR3 runs to 12 residues. CDR1 is KGHSH, CDR2 LQKENI, per germline. Trimming shortened V by 2 bases and J by 4 bases, and 4 bases separated the two germline ends. For the CDR3, the DNA is TGTGCCAGCTCACCAGGGGCAGATACGCAGTATTTT. It translates to CASSPGADTQYF. The entire variable domain, with the rest obtained from reference TRBV18 and TRBJ2-3, is as follows: NAGVMQNPRHLVRRRGQEARLRCSPMKGHSHVYWYRQLPEEGLKFMVYLQKENIIDESGMPKERFSAEFPKEGPSILRIQQVVRGDSAAYFCASSPGADTQYFGPGTRLTVL.

This clone was counted a few times. This chain joins TRBV5-1 and TRBJ2-1, with TRBD1 matching over 12 bases. V dropped 4 bases and J dropped 9; count of bases not matched to a gene: 5. Per germline, CDR1 SGHRS and CDR2 YFSETQ. This CDR3 contains 14 residues. CDR3 sequence: CASSPGQGAFEQFF. CDR3 DNA sequence: TGCGCCAGCAGCCCGGGACAGGGGGCTTTTGAGCAGTTCTTC.

The genes are TRBV10-3 and TRBJ1-6; TRBD1 aligns across 9 bases. Germline loops: CDR1 ENHRY, CDR2 SYGVKD. With V trimmed by 4 bases and J by 9 bases, 7 bases remained unmatched. The length of the CDR3 is 15 residues. Here the CDR3 DNA reads TGTGCCATCAGTGGGGGACAGGGAGGGGGTTCACCCCTCCACTTT. Its protein is CAISGGQGGGSPLHF.

The rearrangement links TRBV5-1 to TRBJ2-7; 10 bases line up with TRBD1. The V segment lost 3 bases and the J segment 1 base; nucleotides outside the gene matches: 7. Germline CDR1 SGHRS, CDR2 YFSETQ. The CDR3 length is 16 residues. The CDR3 is CASSWGTGAGSYEQYF. CDR3 sequence (DNA): TGCGCCAGCAGCTGGGGGACAGGGGCGGGGTCCTACGAGCAGTACTTC.

The V and J genes are TRBV29-1 and TRBJ2-3; D is ambiguous. This CDR3 region has 13 residues. Trimming pared 1 base from V and 0 bases from J, leaving 5 bases between. CDR1 and CDR2 (germline): SQVTM, ANQGSEA. CDR3 DNA sequence: TGCAGCGTTGAAGTGGCTAGCACAGATACGCAGTATTTT. Amino acid sequence: CSVEVASTDTQYF.

V gene TRBV28 combines with J gene TRBJ1-4; D remains unclear. Germline V gives CDR1 MDHEN, CDR2 SYDVKM. Trimming left V 5 bases short and J 5 bases short, with 12 bases between. The CDR3 totals 14 residues. The CDR3 loop reads CASSLDRENEKLFF. The CDR3, as DNA: TGTGCCAGCAGTCTCGACCGGGAGAATGAAAAACTGTTTTTT.

The CDR3 sequence is CASSFQREVTDTQYF. The CDR3 DNA sequence: TGTGCCAGCAGCTTCCAGCGGGAGGTCACAGATACGCAGTATTTT. The rearrangement uses TRBV13 and TRBJ2-3; 9 bases are shared with TRBD2. V lost 3 bases to trimming and J lost 2 bases; unmatched junction nucleotides: 3. Germline assignment: CDR1 PRHDT and CDR2 FYEKMQ (reference sequence). This CDR3 comprises 15 residues.

The V call is TRBV19, the J call TRBJ1-5; tentatively, D is TRBD1 (6 bases). Germline V gene data show CDR1 as LNHDA and CDR2 as SQIVND (reference sequence). With 3 bases removed from V and 7 bases from J, the gap between germline ends came to 16 bases. The CDR3 has 15 residues. The CDR3 spells CASSIETGPWQPQHF. The CDR3 DNA reads TGTGCCAGTAGTATCGAAACAGGGCCCTGGCAGCCCCAGCATTTT.